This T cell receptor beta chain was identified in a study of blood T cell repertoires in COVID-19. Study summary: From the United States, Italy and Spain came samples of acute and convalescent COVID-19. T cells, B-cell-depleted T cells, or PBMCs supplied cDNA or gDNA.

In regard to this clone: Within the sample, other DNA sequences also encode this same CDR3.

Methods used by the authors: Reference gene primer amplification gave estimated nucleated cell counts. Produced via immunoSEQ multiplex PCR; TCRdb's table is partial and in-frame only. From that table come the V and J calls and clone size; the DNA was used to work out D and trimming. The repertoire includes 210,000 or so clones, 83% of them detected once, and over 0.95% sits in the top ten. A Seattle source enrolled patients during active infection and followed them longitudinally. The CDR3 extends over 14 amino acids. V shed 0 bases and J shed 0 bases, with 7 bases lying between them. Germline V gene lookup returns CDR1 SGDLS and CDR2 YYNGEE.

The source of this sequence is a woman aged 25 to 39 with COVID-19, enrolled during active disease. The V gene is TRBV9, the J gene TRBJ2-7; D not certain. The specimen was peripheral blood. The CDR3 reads CASSVGGSSYEQYF. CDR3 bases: TGTGCCAGCAGCGTAGGAGGCAGCTCCTACGAGCAGTACTTC. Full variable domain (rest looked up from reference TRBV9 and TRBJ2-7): DSGVTQTPKHLITATGQRVTLRCSPRSGDLSVYWYQQSLDQGLQFLIQYYNGEERAKGNILERFSAQQFPDLHSELNLSSLELGDSALYFCASSVGGSSYEQYFGPGTRLTVT.